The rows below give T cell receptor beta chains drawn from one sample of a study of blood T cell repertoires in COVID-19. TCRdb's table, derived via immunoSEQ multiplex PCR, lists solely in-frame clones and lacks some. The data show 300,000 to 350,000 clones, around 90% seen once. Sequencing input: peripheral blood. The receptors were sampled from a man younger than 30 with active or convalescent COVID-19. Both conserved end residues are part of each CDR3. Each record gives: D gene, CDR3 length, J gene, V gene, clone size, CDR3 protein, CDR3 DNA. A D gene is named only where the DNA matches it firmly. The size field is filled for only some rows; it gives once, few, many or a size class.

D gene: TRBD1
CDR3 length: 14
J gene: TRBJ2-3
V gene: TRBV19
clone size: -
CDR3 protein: CASRDRGLTDTQYF
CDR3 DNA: TGTGCCAGTAGGGACAGGGGGCTGACAGATACGCAGTATTTT

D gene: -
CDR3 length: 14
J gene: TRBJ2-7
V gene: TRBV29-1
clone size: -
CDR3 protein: CSVEKRGIAYEQYF
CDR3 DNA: TGCAGCGTTGAAAAACGGGGGATCGCCTACGAGCAGTACTTC

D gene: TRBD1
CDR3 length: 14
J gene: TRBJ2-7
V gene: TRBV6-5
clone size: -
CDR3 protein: CASSLQTGAYEQYF
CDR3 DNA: TGTGCCAGCAGCCTACAGACAGGGGCCTACGAGCAGTACTTC

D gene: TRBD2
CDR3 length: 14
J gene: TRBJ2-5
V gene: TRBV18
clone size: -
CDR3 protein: CASSPPGLGETQYF
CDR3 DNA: TGTGCCAGCTCACCACCGGGACTAGGAGAGACCCAGTACTTC

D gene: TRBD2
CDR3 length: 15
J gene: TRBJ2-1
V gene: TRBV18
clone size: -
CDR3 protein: CASSPASGGYNEQFF
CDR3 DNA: TGTGCCAGCTCCCCGGCCAGCGGGGGATACAATGAGCAGTTCTTC

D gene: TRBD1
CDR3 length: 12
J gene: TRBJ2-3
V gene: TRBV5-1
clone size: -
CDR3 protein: CASSWTGDTQYF
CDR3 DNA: TGCGCCAGCAGCTGGACAGGCGATACGCAGTATTTT

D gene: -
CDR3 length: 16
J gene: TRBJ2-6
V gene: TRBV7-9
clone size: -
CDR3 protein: CASSRPQVSGANVLTF
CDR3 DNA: TGTGCCAGCAGCCGCCCACAGGTCTCTGGGGCCAACGTCCTGACTTTC

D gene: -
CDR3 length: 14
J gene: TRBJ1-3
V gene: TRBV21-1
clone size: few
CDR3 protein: CASSKSRAGNTIYF
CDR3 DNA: TGTGCCAGCAGCAAATCCAGGGCTGGAAACACCATATATTTT

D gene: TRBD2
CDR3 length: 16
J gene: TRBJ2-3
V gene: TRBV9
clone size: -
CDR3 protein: CASSVGLAGGQDTQYF
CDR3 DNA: TGTGCCAGCAGCGTAGGGCTAGCGGGAGGTCAAGATACGCAGTATTTT

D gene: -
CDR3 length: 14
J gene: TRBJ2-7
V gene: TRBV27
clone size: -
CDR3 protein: CASSLRGGGAEQYF
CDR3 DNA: TGTGCCAGCAGTTTACGGGGTGGCGGGGCCGAGCAGTACTTC

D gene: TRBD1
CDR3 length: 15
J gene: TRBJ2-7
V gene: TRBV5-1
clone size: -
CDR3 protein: CASSLGPGQAYEQYF
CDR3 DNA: TGCGCCAGCAGCCTGGGGCCGGGACAGGCCTACGAGCAGTACTTC